The 31 T cell receptor beta chains presented below share a single source sample, sequenced in a study of blood T cell repertoires in COVID-19. The protocol was immunoSEQ multiplex PCR, while the TCRdb copy is restricted to in-frame clones and leaves out a portion. Among roughly 240,000 clones listed, roughly 90% were seen once. Material for sequencing was PBMCs or T cells enriched from blood (not recorded which). These receptors all stem from a woman aged 25-40 years with acute COVID-19.

This chain connects TRBV7-2 to TRBJ2-1, with 9 bases aligning to TRBD1. The junction had 21 bases not matched to a gene; V was cut back by 5 bases and J by 7 bases. CDR3 length equals 19 residues. Per germline, CDR1 SGHTA and CDR2 FQGNSA. CDR3 sequence: CASSTHRGLVTKMVNEQFF. For the CDR3, the DNA is TGTGCCAGCAGCACCCACAGGGGGCTCGTGACAAAAATGGTTAATGAGCAGTTCTTC.

V is TRBV19 and J is TRBJ2-1; 8 bases match TRBD2. CDR1 and CDR2 from the germline V gene are LNHDA and SQIVND (reference sequence). V was pared by 9 bases and J by 0 bases, with 19 bases of the junction left unmatched. This CDR3 comprises 19 residues. The CDR3 reads CASLSSWAGGFVSYNEQFF. The CDR3 DNA sequence: TGTGCCAGCCTCTCTAGTTGGGCGGGGGGATTCGTCTCCTACAATGAGCAGTTCTTC.

The chain couples TRBV2 to TRBJ1-1; 7 bases align to TRBD1. CDR1 SNHLY and CDR2 FYNNEI come from the germline V gene. J was trimmed by 0 bases and V by 2 bases; bases with no gene match: 3. This CDR3 comprises 15 residues. CDR3 residues: CASSEITGVNTEAFF. CDR3 bases: TGTGCCAGCAGTGAAATAACAGGGGTGAACACTGAAGCTTTCTTT.

The rearrangement joins TRBV6-2 or TRBV6-3 to TRBJ1-2, with D tentatively TRBD1 (6 bases). The ends were cut back, 2 bases at V and 11 bases at J, with 9 bases in the middle. The CDR3 totals 11 residues. Looked up from germline, CDR1 is MNHEY and CDR2 is SVGEGT. Written as DNA, the CDR3 is TGTGCCAGCAGTTACCCCACAGGGTACACCTTC. Amino acids: CASSYPTGYTF.

The chain recombines TRBV7-2 with TRBJ1-3; D gene unclear. The CDR3 spans 15 residues. Germline V gene sequence: CDR1 SGHTA, CDR2 FQGNSA. Trimming removed 4 bases from V and 7 bases from J, with 17 bases in between. Written as DNA, the CDR3 is TGTGCCAGCAGCTCCTGGGTGACCAGCGGGAACACCATATATTTT. It codes for CASSSWVTSGNTIYF.

The chain uses TRBV7-9 and TRBJ2-1, with a tentative D call TRBD2 (6 bases). The length of the CDR3 is 16 residues. CDR1 is SEHNR and CDR2 is FQNEAQ in the germline V gene (reference sequence). V was trimmed by 1 base and J by 1 base, leaving 11 bases between them. CDR3 loop: CASSLVRTTSYNEQFF. CDR3 coding DNA: TGTGCCAGCAGCTTAGTCCGGACTACTTCCTACAATGAGCAGTTCTTC.

The V call is TRBV7-2, the J call TRBJ2-1; maybe TRBD1 (6 bases). The germline V gene has CDR1 SGHTA and CDR2 FQGNSA. CDR3 length: 12 residues. Deletions cut 5 bases from V and 9 bases from J, with 11 bases between. The CDR3 bases are TGTGCCAGCAGCCGTCAGGGGCGTGAGCAGTTCTTC. Residues: CASSRQGREQFF.

The CDR3 spells CASSFTGSVSGELFF. The CDR3, as DNA: TGTGCCAGCAGCTTCACAGGGAGTGTGTCCGGGGAGCTGTTTTTT. The rearrangement joins TRBV7-8 to TRBJ2-2; tentatively, D is TRBD1 (6 bases). Germline V CDR1 and CDR2: SGHVS, FQNEAQ. This CDR3 region has 15 residues. With 3 bases removed from V and 6 bases from J, the gap between germline ends came to 14 bases.

The chain recombines TRBV7-9 with TRBJ1-2, with 7 bases matching TRBD1. The CDR3 has 14 residues. Germline V lookup: CDR1 SEHNR, CDR2 FQNEAQ (reference sequence). Losses at the gene ends were 5 bases for V and 0 bases for J; bases not matched to a gene: 3. The CDR3 region has the DNA TGTGCCAGCAGCCGGGACAGTTCTAACTATGGCTACACCTTC. This encodes CASSRDSSNYGYTF.

The chain joins TRBV10-2 to TRBJ2-7, with 7 bases lining up with TRBD1. The CDR3 sequence is 14 residues long. Losses at the gene ends were 6 bases for V and 2 bases for J; bases not matched to a gene: 7. CDR1 is WSHSY, CDR2 SAAADI, per germline. Here the CDR3 DNA reads TGCGCCAGCAGCCTGACAGGGATCACCTACGAGCAGTACTTC. This translates into CASSLTGITYEQYF.

V usage is TRBV7-9 and J usage is TRBJ1-4; D is unresolved. V was pared by 4 bases and J by 6 bases, with 18 bases between. The CDR3 extends over 16 amino acids. Germline V gene lookup returns CDR1 SEHNR and CDR2 FQNEAQ (reference sequence). CDR3 nucleotide sequence: TGTGCCAGCAGCTCCTTGACAATTTCGAATGATGAAAAACTGTTTTTT. Translating it yields CASSSLTISNDEKLFF.

The chain recombines TRBV3-1 (or the pseudogene TRBV3-2) with TRBJ1-2, with TRBD1 matching over 8 bases. Germline CDR1 reads LGHDT; CDR2 reads YNNKEL (reference sequence). The CDR3 is made up of 14 amino acids. The junction had 5 bases not matched to a gene; V was cut back by 3 bases and J by 5 bases. The CDR3, as DNA: TGTGCCAGCAGCCACGGGGGACAGGATTATGGCTACACCTTC. Encoded protein: CASSHGGQDYGYTF.

This clone was recorded many times. This chain joins TRBV2 and TRBJ2-7; weak D call: TRBD1 (5 bases). The V and J ends lost 5 bases and 1 base respectively, with 9 bases between them. This CDR3 is 13 amino acids long. The germline V gene has CDR1 SNHLY and CDR2 FYNNEI. The CDR3 loop reads CASSTDSSYEQYF. For the CDR3, the DNA is TGTGCCAGCAGTACCGACAGTTCCTACGAGCAGTACTTC.

In regard to this clone: The sample contains more than one DNA sequence encoding this CDR3. V gene TRBV2 combines with J gene TRBJ1-5; no firm D call. The CDR3 runs 13 residues. In germline, CDR1 is SNHLY, CDR2 FYNNEI. V was trimmed by 3 bases and J by 4 bases, leaving 7 bases between them. Here the CDR3 reads CASSEEGNQPQHF. Written as DNA, the CDR3 is TGTGCCAGCAGTGAGGAGGGAAATCAGCCCCAGCATTTT.

This clone has more than one count but fewer than ten. The V call is TRBV4-3, the J call TRBJ1-6; possibly TRBD1 for D (5 bases). Germline loops: CDR1 LGHNA, CDR2 YSLEER. The CDR3 runs to 14 residues. Trimming removed 1 base from V and 4 bases from J, with 5 bases in between. CDR3 sequence (DNA): TGCGCCAGCAGCCAAGGACAGTATAATTCACCCCTCCACTTT. This sequence encodes CASSQGQYNSPLHF.

This chain connects TRBV5-1 to TRBJ1-5; TRBD1 aligns across 9 bases. This CDR3 has 17 residues. From germline, CDR1 is SGHRS and CDR2 YFSETQ. V lost 4 bases to trimming and J lost 5 bases; unmatched junction nucleotides: 13. The CDR3 DNA reads as TGCGCCAGCAGCCCGGGACAGGGCACCTTCAGGGATCAGCCCCAGCATTTT. Translated: CASSPGQGTFRDQPQHF.

The chain recombines TRBV3-1 (or the pseudogene TRBV3-2) with TRBJ1-5; a possible D gene is TRBD1 (5 bases). The germline V gene has CDR1 LGHDT and CDR2 YNNKEL (reference sequence). Trimming cost V 0 bases and J 4 bases, with 13 bases left between them. This CDR3 spans 16 amino acids. The CDR3 region is CASSQDFGQGNQPQHF. The CDR3 nucleotides are TGTGCCAGCAGCCAAGATTTTGGGCAGGGAAATCAGCCCCAGCATTTT.

The chain recombines TRBV7-8 with TRBJ1-1, with D tentatively TRBD1 (5 bases). V shed 6 bases and J shed 6 bases, with 17 bases lying between them. Germline-derived CDR1 and CDR2 are SGHVS and FQNEAQ. This CDR3 spans 14 amino acids. Here the CDR3 reads CASRRAGGPPEAFF. The CDR3 region has the DNA TGTGCCAGCAGGAGGGCCGGGGGACCCCCTGAAGCTTTCTTT. Drawing the rest from reference TRBV7-8 and TRBJ1-1, the complete variable domain is GAGVSQSPRYKVAKRGQDVALRCDPISGHVSLFWYQQALGQGPEFLTYFQNEAQLDKSGLPSDRFFAERPEGSVSTLKIQRTQQEDSAVYLCASRRAGGPPEAFFGQGTRLTVV.

The J gene is TRBJ2-1, the V gene TRBV11-3, with 12 bases aligning to TRBD1. From germline, CDR1 is SGHNT and CDR2 YENEEA. The ends lost 1 base at V and 6 bases at J; junction bases unmatched: 7. This CDR3 has 17 amino acids. CDR3 protein: CASSLGGQGARFNEQFF. The CDR3, as DNA: TGTGCCAGCAGCTTAGGGGGACAGGGGGCCCGGTTCAATGAGCAGTTCTTC.

In this sample, this clone turned up once. The chain employs TRBV25-1 and TRBJ1-4; D ambiguous. The CDR3 is made up of 17 amino acids. Germline CDR1 and CDR2: MGHDK and SYGVNS. V lost 5 bases and J 4 bases, leaving 20 bases between the germline ends. CDR3 in amino acids: CASSPLAQTVFNEKLFF. The CDR3 DNA follows: TGTGCCAGCAGTCCCCTGGCACAGACCGTCTTTAATGAAAAACTGTTTTTT.

The rearrangement joins TRBV11-2 to TRBJ2-3, with 8 bases that match TRBD2. The V gene end was trimmed by 0 bases and the J gene end by 11 bases; junction bases not matched to a gene: 1. The CDR3 loop spans 12 amino acids. Germline V gene lookup returns CDR1 SGHAT and CDR2 FQNNGV. The CDR3 reads CASSLDRGGQYF. In nucleotides, the CDR3 is TGTGCCAGCAGCTTAGATCGGGGGGGGCAGTATTTT.

This sequence joins TRBV6-5 and TRBJ1-2; tentatively, D is TRBD1 (5 bases). The V gene's germline CDR1 is MNHEY and CDR2 SVGAGI. The CDR3 totals 15 residues. V was shortened by 0 bases and J by 6 bases, with 14 bases between the two germline ends. CDR3 region: CASSYSTGTLHGYTF. The DNA for the CDR3 is TGTGCCAGCAGTTACTCTACCGGGACTCTACATGGCTACACCTTC.

This clone was seen only a few times. The chain is built from TRBV6-5 and TRBJ1-4; the match to TRBD1 covers 7 bases. V shed 7 bases and J 3 bases; nucleotides not matched to a gene: 5. The CDR3 is 14 amino acids. Germline CDR1 is MNHEY and CDR2 is SVGAGI. This CDR3 reads CASIAGTANEKLFF. In DNA form, the CDR3 reads TGTGCCAGCATTGCCGGGACAGCTAATGAAAAACTGTTTTTT.

This clone was counted a single time. This sequence joins TRBV27 and TRBJ1-5, with D possibly TRBD1 on 6 matching bases. Trimming cost V 5 bases and J 5 bases, with 19 bases left between them. Germline CDR1 and CDR2: MNHEY and SMNVEV (reference sequence). The CDR3 spans 16 residues. In DNA form, the CDR3 reads TGTGCCAGCAGTAAATCAGGGGTGGTTGGCCATCAGCCCCAGCATTTT. This encodes CASSKSGVVGHQPQHF.

This clone was counted a few times. The V and J genes are TRBV7-2 and TRBJ1-5; D ambiguous. Germline CDR1 reads SGHTA; CDR2 reads FQGNSA. V was trimmed by 5 bases and J by 4 bases, leaving 9 bases between them. CDR3 length equals 13 residues. CDR3 nucleotides: TGTGCCAGCAGCCGAGACAAGAATCAGCCCCAGCATTTT. It is translated as CASSRDKNQPQHF.

The chain is built from TRBV6-1 and TRBJ2-7; a possible D gene is TRBD2 (5 bases). The CDR3 length is 13 residues. Germline V gene data show CDR1 as MNHNS and CDR2 as SASEGT. V gave up 3 bases and J gave up 2 bases, with 8 bases separating them. In DNA, the CDR3 is TGTGCCAGCAGTGATGAGGGAACCTACGAGCAGTACTTC. The encoded protein is CASSDEGTYEQYF.

V gene TRBV29-1 combines with J gene TRBJ2-1, with TRBD1 identical over 7 bases. Losses at the gene ends were 4 bases for V and 2 bases for J; bases not matched to a gene: 8. This CDR3 is built from 15 residues. Germline CDR1 and CDR2: SQVTM and ANQGSEA. As DNA, the CDR3 is TGCAGCGTTGTCCCACGGACAGGAACCTACAATGAGCAGTTCTTC. Amino acid sequence: CSVVPRTGTYNEQFF.

The J gene is TRBJ1-2, the V gene TRBV5-1; weak D call: TRBD1 (5 bases). V lost 0 bases to trimming and J lost 3 bases, with 6 bases between them. CDR1 is SGHRS and CDR2 is YFSETQ in the germline V gene. The CDR3 contains 13 residues. The CDR3 here is CASSLAQDYGYTF. The CDR3 DNA sequence: TGCGCCAGCAGCTTGGCACAGGACTATGGCTACACCTTC.

This chain connects TRBV19 to TRBJ2-1; 10 bases agree with TRBD2. The length of the CDR3 is 20 residues. V lost 0 bases, J lost 4 bases, and 15 bases stayed unmatched. CDR1 is LNHDA, CDR2 SQIVND, per germline (reference sequence). The CDR3 DNA reads as TGTGCCAGTAGTATAGATAGGCTAGCGGGGGCCCTTGGGTTGTACAATGAGCAGTTCTTC. This gives the protein CASSIDRLAGALGLYNEQFF.

The chain carries TRBV11-2 and TRBJ1-1; D call uncertain. There are 15 residues in the CDR3. Trimming cost V 1 base and J 0 bases, with 9 bases left between them. The germline V gene encodes CDR1 SGHAT and CDR2 FQNNGV. Written as DNA, the CDR3 is TGTGCCAGCAGCTTAGTCGGTTTAATGAACACTGAAGCTTTCTTT. It translates to CASSLVGLMNTEAFF.

The J gene is TRBJ2-2, the V gene TRBV4-3, with 9 nucleotides matching TRBD1. The CDR3 runs to 21 residues. The germline gives CDR1 LGHNA, CDR2 YSLEER. After removal of 0 bases from V and 5 bases from J, the junction contained 19 bases not matched to a gene. CDR3 protein: CASSQEVLAVTKDRGTGELFF. Here the CDR3 DNA reads TGCGCCAGCAGCCAAGAAGTGCTCGCCGTTACGAAGGACAGGGGTACCGGGGAGCTGTTTTTT.